This T cell receptor beta chain was captured in a study of technical replicates of blood from several donors. The CDR3 is 15 amino acids. Trimming shortened V by 3 bases and J by 4 bases, and 12 bases separated the two germline ends. CDR1 and CDR2 (germline): SNHLY, FYNNEI. TCRdb's table, derived via immunoSEQ multiplex PCR, lists solely in-frame clones and lacks some. This repertoire shows 65,000 to 85,000 clones, 96% found once; its top ten account for about 0.2%. The chain recombines TRBV2 with TRBJ2-2; TRBD2 is a possible D gene (5 bases). The sequence derives from a human donor in good health. Sequencing was performed on T cells isolated from PBMCs. The CDR3 is CASSEGTSFTGELFF. The CDR3 bases are TGTGCCAGCAGTGAGGGCACTAGTTTCACCGGGGAGCTGTTTTTT.